These T cell receptor beta chains were read from a single sample in a study of control samples from healthy donors and cancer patients. TCRdb's copy holds only in-frame clones and misses some; the assay was immunoSEQ multiplex PCR. The sample carries roughly 450,000 clones, about nine tenths recorded once. What was sequenced was PBMCs. All receptors derive from a middle-aged man with head and neck cancer. CDR3s include the opening cysteine and the closing phenylalanine or tryptophan. The D gene is left open where the match is weak. Only part of the rows carry a size: once, few, many, or a class if the clone is expanded.

v_call	clone_size	j_call	d_call	cdr3_nt	cdr3_aa
TRBV10-3	-	TRBJ2-1	-	TGTGCCATCAGTGACGCTGGTGAGCAGTTCTTC	CAISDAGEQFF
TRBV10-2	-	TRBJ2-5	-	TGCGCCAGCAGTGAGTGGCGGGTAGGGGTTCAAGAGACCCAGTACTTC	CASSEWRVGVQETQYF
TRBV2	-	TRBJ2-3	-	TGTGCCAGCGGGTGGGGGATCACAGATACGCAGTATTTT	CASGWGITDTQYF
TRBV5-1	-	TRBJ2-7	-	TGCGCCAGCAGCAGGACAACCTACGAGCAGTACTTC	CASSRTTYEQYF
TRBV19	-	TRBJ2-3	-	TGTGCCACCCGTGGGGCCGGGGATACGCAGTATTTT	CATRGAGDTQYF
TRBV19	-	TRBJ1-5	-	TGTGCCAGTAGGACAACAGGAGGAGGCAATCAGCCCCAGCATTTT	CASRTTGGGNQPQHF
TRBV29-1	once	TRBJ2-5	-	TGCAGCGTGCGGACAGCCCAAGAGACCCAGTACTTC	CSVRTAQETQYF
TRBV19	-	TRBJ2-7	TRBD1	TGTGCCAGTAGTGACAGGGGGCCCTACGAGCAGTACTTC	CASSDRGPYEQYF
TRBV7-6	-	TRBJ1-3	-	TGTGCCAGCAGCCTGCGAGATACAGGTGAATCTGGAAACACCATATATTTT	CASSLRDTGESGNTIYF
TRBV19	-	TRBJ1-2	TRBD1	TGTGCCAGTAGGGGACAGGGGCTCCTCTATGGCTACACCTTC	CASRGQGLLYGYTF
TRBV3-1/TRBV3-2	-	TRBJ1-1	-	TGTGCCAGCAGCCCTGACGCGGGACCTGACGCTTTCTTT	CASSPDAGPDAFF
TRBV6-5	once	TRBJ2-5	TRBD1	TGTGCCAGCAGCCCGGGACAGGGGGCGGGGGAGACCCAGTACTTC	CASSPGQGAGETQYF
TRBV19	-	TRBJ2-1	TRBD2	TGTGCCAGTAGTCCATCTAGCGGGAGAGGGAATGAGCAGTTCTTC	CASSPSSGRGNEQFF
TRBV18	-	TRBJ2-2	TRBD1	TGTGCCAGCTCACCCGTCCGGGACAGCACCCGAGAGGCCGGGGAGCTGTTTTTT	CASSPVRDSTREAGELFF
TRBV27	-	TRBJ2-2	TRBD1	TGTGCCAGCAGCTTTACCCGGACAGGGGGGACCGGGGAGCTGTTTTTT	CASSFTRTGGTGELFF
TRBV28	-	TRBJ2-7	-	TGTGCCAGCAGTGCCAGGGGGGAAGAGTACTTC	CASSARGEEYF
TRBV27	-	TRBJ2-7	-	TGTGCCAGCAGTATCACCCTGGACAGCTACGAGCAGTACTTC	CASSITLDSYEQYF
TRBV20-1	few	TRBJ1-1	-	TGCAGTGCCCCGAGACGGGATGAAGCTTTCTTT	CSAPRRDEAFF
TRBV6-5	-	TRBJ2-5	-	TGTGCCAGCAGTTACTCAACTTCGGCCAGTCAAGAGACCCAGTACTTC	CASSYSTSASQETQYF
TRBV7-9	-	TRBJ2-5	TRBD2	TGTGCCAGCAGCTTCGGGGGGGCAGAGACCCAGTACTTC	CASSFGGAETQYF
TRBV6-2/TRBV6-3	-	TRBJ2-5	-	TGTGCCAGCAGTTACTCTTGGGAGACCCAGTACTTC	CASSYSWETQYF
TRBV5-1	-	TRBJ2-1	TRBD2	TGCGCCAGCAGCTTGCTGGTAGCGGGTTGGGGGACCAATGAGCAGTTCTTC	CASSLLVAGWGTNEQFF
TRBV5-1	-	TRBJ2-3	-	TGCGCCAGCAGCCCGGGGGGCGGGGTGACAGATACGCAGTATTTT	CASSPGGGVTDTQYF
TRBV18	-	TRBJ2-7	-	TGTGCCAGCTCACCGTCTTTCGGGTCCGAGCAGTACTTC	CASSPSFGSEQYF
TRBV7-8	-	TRBJ2-3	-	TGTGCCAGCAGTATCCTAGGGCTAGCAGATACGCAGTATTTT	CASSILGLADTQYF